Shown below are 9 T cell receptor beta chains from a single sample sequenced in a study of cytomegalovirus exposure and HLA in healthy donors. PCR employed 60 Vbeta and 13 Jbeta primers. This table comes from immunoSEQ multiplex PCR, and its TCRdb copy is limited to in-frame clones, with some not included. The data contain 210,000 or so clones, more than 65% of them singletons. Sample: PBMCs. These receptors were taken from a man younger than 35 in good health and CMV-seronegative.

This chain links TRBV7-9 with TRBJ1-2; perhaps TRBD1 as D (6 bases). The germline gives CDR1 SEHNR, CDR2 FQNEAQ (reference sequence). The CDR3 totals 15 residues. V dropped 5 bases and J dropped 7 bases, with 20 bases sitting between them. CDR3 DNA: TGTGCCAGCAGCCCTACTCAACAGGGAAAGGGTGGCTACACCTTC. Amino acid sequence: CASSPTQQGKGGYTF.

This chain connects TRBV19 to TRBJ2-1; tentative D call: TRBD2 (5 bases). The CDR3 is made up of 16 amino acids. In germline, CDR1 is LNHDA, CDR2 SQIVND (reference sequence). V lost 5 bases and J 8 bases, leaving 22 bases between the germline ends. CDR3: CASSLRPRQADDEQFF. The CDR3 nucleotides read TGTGCCAGTAGTCTACGTCCTCGACAAGCGGACGATGAGCAGTTCTTC.

The chain carries TRBV5-1 and TRBJ1-1; a possible D gene is TRBD1 (5 bases). Per the germline V gene, CDR1 is SGHRS and CDR2 is YFSETQ. Trimming removed 0 bases at V and 8 bases at J, with 11 bases between. The CDR3 sequence is 13 residues long. The DNA of the CDR3 is TGCGCCAGCAGCTTGGTGGGCGGGGCCGAAGCTTTCTTT. This gives the protein CASSLVGGAEAFF.

V usage is TRBV18 and J usage is TRBJ1-1; a possible D gene is TRBD1 (6 bases). Germline V gene lookup returns CDR1 KGHSH and CDR2 LQKENI. The CDR3 totals 13 residues. V was shortened by 5 bases and J by 3 bases, with 10 bases between the two germline ends. The CDR3 here is CASSRDTDTEAFF. CDR3 DNA sequence: TGTGCCAGCTCAAGGGACACAGACACTGAAGCTTTCTTT. Based on the CDR3 plus reference TRBV18 and TRBJ1-1, the full variable domain is NAGVMQNPRHLVRRRGQEARLRCSPMKGHSHVYWYRQLPEEGLKFMVYLQKENIIDESGMPKERFSAEFPKEGPSILRIQQVVRGDSAAYFCASSRDTDTEAFFGQGTRLTVV.

The chain links TRBV10-2 to TRBJ1-2; the match to TRBD1 covers 11 bases. Per the germline V gene, CDR1 is WSHSY and CDR2 is SAAADI. Trimming at V came to 8 bases and at J to 7 bases, leaving 6 bases not matched to a gene. The length of the CDR3 is 13 residues. This CDR3 is CASQGQGAVGYTF. The CDR3 nucleotides are TGCGCCAGCCAAGGACAGGGGGCGGTTGGCTACACCTTC.

This chain connects TRBV27 to TRBJ2-5; 7 bases align to TRBD2. Germline CDR1 MNHEY, CDR2 SMNVEV (reference sequence). The CDR3 is 17 residues long. V shed 0 bases and J 0 bases; nucleotides not matched to a gene: 7. The CDR3 bases are TGTGCCAGCAGTTTATCGATCAGCGGGATGTACCAAGAGACCCAGTACTTC. Translating gives CASSLSISGMYQETQYF.

This clone has just a few counts. The gene calls are TRBV7-9 and TRBJ1-1; D might be TRBD1 (6 bases). Germline V CDR1 and CDR2: SEHNR, FQNEAQ (reference sequence). The CDR3 is made up of 17 amino acids. The V and J ends lost 5 bases and 4 bases respectively, with 23 bases between them. CDR3 region: CASSLIDGGPRTTEAFF. In DNA form, the CDR3 reads TGTGCCAGCAGCCTTATAGACGGGGGGCCTAGGACCACTGAAGCTTTCTTT. Based on the CDR3 plus reference TRBV7-9 and TRBJ1-1, the full variable domain is DTGVSQNPRHKITKRGQNVTFRCDPISEHNRLYWYRQTLGQGPEFLTYFQNEAQLEKSRLLSDRFSAERPKGSFSTLEIQRTEQGDSAMYLCASSLIDGGPRTTEAFFGQGTRLTVV.

This clone showed up just once. The rearrangement joins TRBV7-8 to TRBJ2-2; D not resolved. Germline CDR1 reads SGHVS; CDR2 reads FQNEAQ. V was pared by 3 bases and J by 4 bases, with 6 bases between. The CDR3 sequence is 13 residues long. This CDR3 is CASSFRITGELFF. DNA for the CDR3: TGTGCCAGCAGCTTTAGAATCACCGGGGAGCTGTTTTTT.

J is TRBJ2-1 and V is TRBV9; tentatively, D is TRBD1 (6 bases). The CDR3 totals 14 residues. V lost 0 bases and J 14 bases, leaving 18 bases between the germline ends. Germline CDR1 reads SGDLS; CDR2 reads YYNGEE. The CDR3, as DNA: TGTGCCAGCAGCGTAGTACAGACAGGCGGAAGGGAGTTCTTC. Encoded protein: CASSVVQTGGREFF.